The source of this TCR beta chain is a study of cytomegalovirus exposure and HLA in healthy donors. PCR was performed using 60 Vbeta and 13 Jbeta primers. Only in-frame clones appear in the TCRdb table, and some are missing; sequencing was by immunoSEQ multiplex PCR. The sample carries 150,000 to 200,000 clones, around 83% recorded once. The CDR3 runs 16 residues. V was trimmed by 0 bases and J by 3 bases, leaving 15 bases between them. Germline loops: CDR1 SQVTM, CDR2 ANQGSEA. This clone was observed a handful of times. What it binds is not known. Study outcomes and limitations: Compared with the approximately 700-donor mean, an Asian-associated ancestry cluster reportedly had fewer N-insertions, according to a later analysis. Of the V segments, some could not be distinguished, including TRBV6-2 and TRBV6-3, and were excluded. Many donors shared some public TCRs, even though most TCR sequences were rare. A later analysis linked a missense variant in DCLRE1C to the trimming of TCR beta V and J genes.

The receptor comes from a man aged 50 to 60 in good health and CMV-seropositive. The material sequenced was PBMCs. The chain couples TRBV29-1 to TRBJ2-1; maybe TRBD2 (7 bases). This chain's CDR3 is CSVEDQGGGFYNEQFF. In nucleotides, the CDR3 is TGCAGCGTTGAAGATCAGGGCGGGGGCTTCTACAATGAGCAGTTCTTC.